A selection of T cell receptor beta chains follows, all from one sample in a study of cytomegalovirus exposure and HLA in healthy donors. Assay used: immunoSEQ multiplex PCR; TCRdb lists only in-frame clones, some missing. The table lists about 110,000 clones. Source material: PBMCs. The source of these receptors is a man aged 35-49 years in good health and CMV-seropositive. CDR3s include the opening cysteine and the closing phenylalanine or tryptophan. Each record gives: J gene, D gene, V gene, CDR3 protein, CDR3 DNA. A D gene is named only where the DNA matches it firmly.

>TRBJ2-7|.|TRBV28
CASSLARGEQYF
TGTGCCAGCAGTTTAGCCCGGGGCGAGCAGTACTTC
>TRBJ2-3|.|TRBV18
CASSPLQGIGSLTDTQYF
TGTGCCAGCTCACCCTTACAGGGTATAGGATCCCTCACAGATACGCAGTATTTT
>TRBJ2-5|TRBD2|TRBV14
CASSQVGLGEETQYF
TGTGCCAGCAGCCAAGTTGGACTAGGAGAAGAGACCCAGTACTTC
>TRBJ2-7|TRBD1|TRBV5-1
CASTPGTGGYEQYF
TGCGCCAGCACGCCAGGGACAGGAGGTTACGAGCAGTACTTC
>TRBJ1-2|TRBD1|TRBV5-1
CASSLQDRANGYTF
TGCGCCAGCAGCTTACAAGACAGGGCTAATGGCTACACCTTC
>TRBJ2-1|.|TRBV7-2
CASTPRGQAYNEQFF
TGTGCCAGCACCCCGCGGGGGCAAGCCTACAATGAGCAGTTCTTC
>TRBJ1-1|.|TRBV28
CASSPYRDTEAFF
TGTGCCAGCAGCCCCTACAGGGACACTGAAGCTTTCTTT
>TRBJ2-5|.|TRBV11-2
CASSPDILGTQYF
TGTGCCAGCAGCCCTGACATCTTGGGGACCCAGTACTTC
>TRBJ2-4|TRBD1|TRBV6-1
CASSDLVTGLAKNIQYF
TGTGCCAGCAGTGATTTGGTGACAGGGCTAGCCAAAAACATTCAGTACTTC
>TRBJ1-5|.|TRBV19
CASSIVVDQPQHF
TGTGCCAGTAGTATAGTAGTGGATCAGCCCCAGCATTTT
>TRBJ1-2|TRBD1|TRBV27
CASRGGTGNGYTF
TGTGCCAGCAGGGGCGGGACAGGGAATGGCTACACCTTC
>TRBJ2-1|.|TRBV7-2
CASSPRALAGSEQFF
TGTGCCAGCAGCCCCCGGGCTCTAGCTGGCAGTGAGCAGTTCTTC
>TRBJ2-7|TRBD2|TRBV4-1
CASNQVLAAYEQYF
TGCGCCAGCAACCAAGTACTAGCGGCCTACGAGCAGTACTTC
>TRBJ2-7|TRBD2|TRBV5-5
CASSLGLADPYEQYF
TGTGCCAGCAGCCTGGGACTAGCGGACCCTTACGAGCAGTACTTC
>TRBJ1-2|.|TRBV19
CASSILDRSGYTF
TGTGCCAGTAGTATCCTGGACAGAAGCGGCTACACCTTC
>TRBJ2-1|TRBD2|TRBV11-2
CASSLGLTGLAGGSEQFF
TGTGCCAGCAGCTTAGGATTGACGGGGCTAGCGGGGGGTTCTGAGCAGTTCTTC
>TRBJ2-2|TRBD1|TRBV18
CASSPDRGANTGELFF
TGTGCCAGCTCACCTGACAGGGGCGCGAACACCGGGGAGCTGTTTTTT
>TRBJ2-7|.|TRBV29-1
CSVELGPSSYEQYF
TGCAGCGTCGAATTGGGCCCAAGCTCCTACGAGCAGTACTTC
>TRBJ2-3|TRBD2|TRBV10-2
CAVLAGVTDTQYF
TGCGCAGTCCTAGCGGGAGTTACAGATACGCAGTATTTT
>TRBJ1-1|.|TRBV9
CASSVVTDSFSEAFF
TGTGCCAGCAGCGTAGTAACTGATTCATTTTCTGAAGCTTTCTTT
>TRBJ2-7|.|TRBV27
CASSLLGAAIEQYF
TGTGCCAGCAGTTTACTGGGAGCAGCGATTGAGCAGTACTTC
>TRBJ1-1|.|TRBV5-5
CASSLARVDTEAFF
TGTGCCAGCAGCTTGGCCCGGGTTGACACTGAAGCTTTCTTT
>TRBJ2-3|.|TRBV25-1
CASSELSTDTQYF
TGTGCCAGCAGCGAGTTGTCCACAGATACGCAGTATTTT
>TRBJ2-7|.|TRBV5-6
CASSLDRHEQYF
TGTGCCAGCAGCTTGGACAGACACGAGCAGTACTTC
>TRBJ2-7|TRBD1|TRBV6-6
CASSHRTGPYEQYF
TGTGCCAGCAGTCATAGGACAGGGCCCTACGAGCAGTACTTC
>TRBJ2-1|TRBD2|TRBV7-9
CASSLGALAGVYNEQFF
TGTGCCAGCAGCTTAGGAGCACTAGCGGGAGTCTACAATGAGCAGTTCTTC
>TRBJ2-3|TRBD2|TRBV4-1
CASSQGGLAGASTDTQYF
TGCGCCAGCAGCCAGGGGGGACTAGCGGGAGCTAGCACAGATACGCAGTATTTT
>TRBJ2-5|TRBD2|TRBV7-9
CASSLGTSGRNQETQYF
TGTGCCAGCAGCTTAGGGACTAGCGGGAGAAACCAAGAGACCCAGTACTTC
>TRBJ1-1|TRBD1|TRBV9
CASSAETGGSSNTEAFF
TGTGCCAGCAGCGCAGAGACAGGGGGGTCATCGAACACTGAAGCTTTCTTT
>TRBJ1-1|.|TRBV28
CASSLYRDTEAFF
TGTGCCAGCAGTTTATACAGAGACACTGAAGCTTTCTTT
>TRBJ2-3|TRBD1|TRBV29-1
CSVRTGPSTDTQYF
TGCAGCGTCAGGACAGGACCTAGCACAGATACGCAGTATTTT
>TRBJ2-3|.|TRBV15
CATSGSAGTGTDTQYF
TGTGCCACCAGCGGCTCCGCCGGGACTGGTACAGATACGCAGTATTTT
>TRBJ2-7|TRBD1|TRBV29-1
CSVVPTPGQGHYEQYF
TGCAGCGTTGTTCCCACACCGGGACAGGGGCACTACGAGCAGTACTTC
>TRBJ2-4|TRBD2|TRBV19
CASSRLAGGSNIQYF
TGTGCCAGTAGTCGGCTAGCGGGAGGATCAAACATTCAGTACTTC
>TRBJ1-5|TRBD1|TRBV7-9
CASSSHPGQGGQPQHF
TGTGCCAGCAGCTCACATCCGGGACAGGGCGGTCAGCCCCAGCATTTT
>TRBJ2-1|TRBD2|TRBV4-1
CASSQPGLALTYNEQFF
TGCGCCAGCAGCCAACCGGGACTAGCCCTAACCTACAATGAGCAGTTCTTC
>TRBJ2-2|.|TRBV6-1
CASSEDIGSGTGELFF
TGTGCCAGCAGTGAAGATATAGGGTCGGGGACCGGGGAGCTGTTTTTT
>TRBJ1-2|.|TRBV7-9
CASSPLTGGNYGYTF
TGTGCCAGCAGCCCGTTGACGGGGGGTAACTATGGCTACACCTTC
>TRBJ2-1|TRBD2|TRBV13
CASSFPYAREGPYNEQFF
TGTGCCAGCAGCTTCCCTTATGCACGGGAGGGCCCCTACAATGAGCAGTTCTTC
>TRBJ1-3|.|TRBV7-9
CASSSPDRLGNTIYF
TGTGCCAGCAGCTCTCCCGACAGACTCGGAAACACCATATATTTT
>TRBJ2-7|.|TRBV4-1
CASSQETDSVSYEQYF
TGCGCCAGCAGCCAGGAAACCGATAGCGTCTCCTACGAGCAGTACTTC
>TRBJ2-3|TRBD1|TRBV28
CASSKGGRSTDTQYF
TGTGCCAGCAGTAAAGGGGGCAGGTCCACAGATACGCAGTATTTT
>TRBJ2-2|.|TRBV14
CASSQDLGGLVVASKGFLTGELFF
TGTGCCAGCAGCCAAGATTTAGGAGGGCTTGTAGTCGCTAGCAAGGGTTTCCTGACCGGGGAGCTGTTTTTT
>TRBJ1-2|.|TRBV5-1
CASSLDPGGTNYGYTF
TGCGCCAGCAGCTTGGACCCGGGGGGCACTAACTATGGCTACACCTTC
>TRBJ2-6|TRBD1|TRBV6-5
CASSYRGRGANVLTF
TGTGCCAGCAGTTACAGGGGGCGAGGGGCCAACGTCCTGACTTTC